Each of the 8 T cell receptor beta chains below was sequenced from the same sample in a study of cytomegalovirus exposure and HLA in healthy donors. The PCR contained 60 Vbeta and 13 Jbeta primers. TCRdb keeps only in-frame clones here, not all; method: immunoSEQ multiplex PCR. The listing contains about 120,000 clones. Sequencing was performed on PBMCs. Receptors originate from a middle-aged man in good health and CMV-seropositive.

The chain joins TRBV10-1 to TRBJ1-1; D gene unclear. V lost 4 bases and J 1 base, leaving 7 bases between the germline ends. Germline V gene lookup returns CDR1 WNHNN and CDR2 SYGVQD (reference sequence). CDR3 length: 13 residues. The DNA of the CDR3 is TGCGCCAGCAGTGCTTCAGGGAACACTGAAGCTTTCTTT. Translated: CASSASGNTEAFF.

V usage is TRBV6-5 and J usage is TRBJ2-3; no firm D call. The CDR3 sequence is 14 residues long. Germline values: CDR1 MNHEY, CDR2 SVGAGI. The V gene lost 2 bases and the J gene lost 6 bases, with 12 bases spanning the gap. The CDR3 reads CASSYPPPRDTQYF. CDR3 bases: TGTGCCAGCAGTTACCCCCCTCCGAGGGATACGCAGTATTTT.

The chain uses TRBV7-3 and TRBJ2-2; D is ambiguous. CDR3 length: 13 residues. Trimming pared 5 bases from V and 6 bases from J, leaving 10 bases between. Germline CDR1 and CDR2: SGHTA and FQGTGA. The CDR3 nucleotides are TGTGCCAGCAGCCCCCCGGGTTCCGGGGAGCTGTTTTTT. Translating it yields CASSPPGSGELFF.

This chain connects TRBV6-5 to TRBJ2-1; 7 bases are shared with TRBD2. V shed 6 bases and J 8 bases; nucleotides not matched to a gene: 4. CDR3 size: 12 residues. Looked up from germline, CDR1 is MNHEY and CDR2 is SVGAGI. CDR3 coding DNA: TGTGCCAGCAGCCCCAGCGGGGATGAGCAGTTCTTC. Translating gives CASSPSGDEQFF.

This CDR3 reads CASSDPGVADTQYF. The CDR3 coding sequence is TGCGCCAGCAGTGATCCGGGAGTGGCAGATACGCAGTATTTT. V and J are TRBV10-1 and TRBJ2-3, with a tentative D call TRBD2 (6 bases). The CDR3 sequence is 14 residues long. Looked up from germline, CDR1 is WNHNN and CDR2 is SYGVQD (reference sequence). The ends were cut back, 3 bases at V and 4 bases at J, with 11 bases in the middle.

The V and J genes are TRBV4-1 and TRBJ2-7; weak D call: TRBD2 (5 bases). Germline V lookup: CDR1 MGHRA, CDR2 YSYEKL. The CDR3 runs 14 residues. V was pared by 4 bases and J by 8 bases, with 18 bases between. CDR3 bases: TGCGCCAGCAGCCGACTCCCAGCGGTAGGGAAGCAGTACTTC. Its translation is CASSRLPAVGKQYF.

The chain joins TRBV5-5 to TRBJ2-7; possibly TRBD2 for D (5 bases). The germline gives CDR1 SGHKS, CDR2 YYEKEE (reference sequence). The germline V and J ends were trimmed by 2 bases and 0 bases, with 18 bases remaining between them. The CDR3 has 17 amino acids. The CDR3 DNA is TGTGCCAGCAGCTTCCGCGGTCCTGGAGGTTTCTCCTACGAGCAGTACTTC. Residues: CASSFRGPGGFSYEQYF.

This chain connects TRBV5-6 to TRBJ2-5, with D unresolved. The J call may be incorrect, as the DNA end agrees better with TRBJ2-7. There are 15 residues in the CDR3. From germline, CDR1 is SGHDT and CDR2 YYEEEE. CDR3 amino acids: CASSLDSAAAIEQYF. CDR3 coding DNA: TGTGCCAGCAGCTTGGATTCAGCCGCGGCTATCGAGCAGTACTTC.